The 28 T cell receptor beta chains below all came from one sample that was sequenced in a study of blood T cell repertoires in COVID-19 (dated by TCRdb to between 2020 and 2021). The receptor library was made with the immunoSEQ multiplex PCR assay. TCRdb carries this immuneACCESS record with in-frame sequences only. Its versions omit some clonotypes, under half of them owing to an unresolved V gene in the studies checked, with the rest unexplained. In all, the sample holds about 170,000 clones, and less than 90% of those were seen once. Together, the top ten hold more than 14% of the sample. Sequenced material: peripheral blood. The receptor source for this set is a woman in her 70s with COVID-19, enrolled during active disease.

V is TRBV7-8 and J is TRBJ1-4; maybe TRBD1 (5 bases). This CDR3 has 16 amino acids. From germline, CDR1 is SGHVS and CDR2 FQNEAQ. Trimming took 0 bases from V and 4 from J, leaving 12 bases between them. CDR3 loop: CASSLAVAGNNEKLFF. Here the CDR3 DNA reads TGTGCCAGCAGCTTAGCGGTGGCAGGGAATAATGAAAAACTGTTTTTT.

The genes are TRBV5-1 and TRBJ2-1; 8 bases agree with TRBD1. This CDR3 is built from 16 residues. J was trimmed by 5 bases and V by 0 bases; bases with no gene match: 7. Germline-derived CDR1 and CDR2 are SGHRS and YFSETQ. The CDR3: CASSLGGTGGDNEQFF. The CDR3 nucleotides are TGCGCCAGCAGCTTGGGAGGGACAGGTGGAGACAATGAGCAGTTCTTC.

This clone was seen a single time. V is TRBV2 and J is TRBJ2-5; D possibly corresponds to TRBD2 (5 bases). This CDR3 comprises 14 residues. Trimming took off 0 bases at V and 7 bases at J, with 12 bases between the two ends. Germline CDR1 is SNHLY and CDR2 is FYNNEI. The CDR3 spells CASSEAPAVGTQYF. CDR3 coding DNA: TGTGCCAGCAGTGAAGCGCCAGCGGTTGGGACCCAGTACTTC. The entire variable domain, with the rest obtained from reference TRBV2 and TRBJ2-5, is as follows: EPEVTQTPSHQVTQMGQEVILRCVPISNHLYFYWYRQILGQKVEFLVSFYNNEISEKSEIFDDQFSVERPDGSNFTLKIRSTKLEDSAMYFCASSEAPAVGTQYFGPGTRLLVL.

The chain links TRBV7-2 to TRBJ1-6; 7 positions match TRBD1. CDR3 length: 15 residues. Germline values: CDR1 SGHTA, CDR2 FQGNSA. The trim removed 1 base at V and 4 bases at J, leaving 1 base unmatched. CDR3: CASSLGQGYNSPLHF. The CDR3 region has the DNA TGTGCCAGCAGCTTAGGACAGGGTTATAATTCACCCCTCCACTTT.

The chain couples TRBV10-3 to TRBJ2-3; D is possibly TRBD1 (6 bases). This CDR3 comprises 14 residues. The germline V gene has CDR1 ENHRY and CDR2 SYGVKD. The V gene lost 6 bases and the J gene lost 4 bases, with 14 bases spanning the gap. CDR3 residues: CAIRTGTPSDTQYF. The CDR3, as DNA: TGTGCCATCAGGACCGGGACACCATCAGATACGCAGTATTTT.

The chain links TRBV11-2 to TRBJ1-2; possibly TRBD1 for D (6 bases). V shed 0 bases and J shed 5 bases, with 13 bases lying between them. The CDR3 is made up of 15 amino acids. CDR1 and CDR2 (germline): SGHAT, FQNNGV. Here the CDR3 reads CASSLEGAQRYGYTF. CDR3 nucleotides: TGTGCCAGCAGCTTAGAGGGGGCGCAGAGGTATGGCTACACCTTC.

The rearrangement links TRBV6-5 to TRBJ1-2, with TRBD1 matching over 9 bases. Germline-derived CDR1 and CDR2 are MNHEY and SVGAGI. This CDR3 is 14 amino acids long. The trim removed 6 bases at V and 8 bases at J, leaving 10 bases unmatched. The CDR3 DNA is TGTGCCAGCAGCCTCAACCGGGACAGGGAGGGCTACACCTTC. Amino acids: CASSLNRDREGYTF.

The rearrangement links TRBV20-1 to TRBJ1-2; a weak D match, TRBD1 (5 bases). Trimming shortened V by 4 bases and J by 7 bases, and 10 bases separated the two germline ends. This CDR3 region has 11 residues. Germline-derived CDR1 and CDR2 are DFQATT and SNEGSKA (reference sequence). The CDR3 nucleotides are TGCAGTGCTAATCCAGGGTTTGGCTACACCTTC. Translated, it gives CSANPGFGYTF.

The genes are TRBV10-2 and TRBJ1-1; D is perhaps TRBD1 (6 bases). CDR3 length equals 17 residues. The V gene lost 0 bases and the J gene lost 0 bases, with 14 bases spanning the gap. Germline CDR1 is WSHSY and CDR2 is SAAADI. CDR3 sequence (DNA): TGCGCCAGCAGTGAGTCGTTAACCCGACAGGTGAACACTGAAGCTTTCTTT. Translated, it gives CASSESLTRQVNTEAFF.

The rearrangement uses TRBV9 and TRBJ2-5; TRBD1 matches 11 bases. Trimming took 0 bases from V and 4 from J; bases not matched to a gene: 5. The germline CDR1 and CDR2 sequences are SGDLS and YYNGEE. CDR3 length: 16 amino acids. The CDR3 nucleotides are TGTGCCAGCAGCGTAGCGTCGGACAGGGGGCCAGAGACCCAGTACTTC. The encoded protein is CASSVASDRGPETQYF.

V and J are TRBV27 and TRBJ1-1; 12 nucleotides line up with TRBD1. J gave up 5 bases and V 5 bases, and 6 bases lay outside the gene matches. Germline CDR1 reads MNHEY; CDR2 reads SMNVEV (reference sequence). This CDR3 is built from 15 residues. This CDR3 is CASSTRDRGRTEAFF. The CDR3 DNA reads TGTGCCAGCAGTACCCGGGACAGGGGGCGAACTGAAGCTTTCTTT.

V usage is TRBV5-4 and J usage is TRBJ2-3; 12 nucleotides match TRBD2. The CDR3 is 16 amino acids. The ends lost 4 bases at V and 3 bases at J; junction bases unmatched: 6. Germline lookup yields CDR1 SGHNT and CDR2 YYREEE (reference sequence). In DNA, the CDR3 is TGTGCCAGCAGCCAACTAGCGGGAGGTAATACAGATACGCAGTATTTT. Its protein is CASSQLAGGNTDTQYF.

The genes are TRBV5-4 and TRBJ2-5; TRBD2 agrees at 15 bases. Germline V gene data show CDR1 as SGHNT and CDR2 as YYREEE (reference sequence). This CDR3 comprises 16 residues. J was trimmed by 2 bases and V by 5 bases; bases with no gene match: 4. As DNA, the CDR3 is TGTGCCAGCAGTCAAGGACTAGCGGGGGGGCAAGAGACCCAGTACTTC. It is translated as CASSQGLAGGQETQYF.

The V call is TRBV6-1, the J call TRBJ2-7; possible D gene TRBD1, 5 bases. The CDR3 extends over 16 amino acids. The germline CDR1 and CDR2 sequences are MNHNS and SASEGT. Trimming took 4 bases from V and 5 from J, leaving 21 bases between them. The DNA for the CDR3 is TGTGCCAGCAGTGTTCCCCAGGGCTCCCTTTACAACGAGCAGTACTTC. Translation: CASSVPQGSLYNEQYF.

The chain employs TRBV30 and TRBJ2-3; possibly TRBD1 for D (5 bases). The CDR3 spans 15 residues. Germline CDR1 is GTSNPN and CDR2 is SVGIG (reference sequence). V lost 3 bases, J lost 4 bases, and 17 bases lay in between. The CDR3 nucleotides read TGTGCCTGGAGGAGGATAGGGGCTCGCGCAGATACGCAGTATTTT. This codes for CAWRRIGARADTQYF.

The chain is built from TRBV4-1 and TRBJ1-3; D gene uncertain. Trimming shortened V by 5 bases and J by 0 bases, and 11 bases separated the two germline ends. The germline V gene encodes CDR1 MGHRA and CDR2 YSYEKL. The CDR3 length is 15 residues. CDR3 loop: CASSSSQISGNTIYF. DNA for the CDR3: TGCGCCAGCAGCTCGTCGCAGATCTCTGGAAACACCATATATTTT.

The chain combines TRBV5-1 with TRBJ1-1; a possible D gene is TRBD1 (6 bases). The CDR3 has 13 amino acids. Germline V lookup: CDR1 SGHRS, CDR2 YFSETQ. V was shortened by 5 bases and J by 4 bases, with 12 bases between the two germline ends. The CDR3 bases are TGCGCCAGCAGTCCAGGGGAGAGCACTGAAGCTTTCTTT. Its translation is CASSPGESTEAFF. The full variable domain, in which reference TRBV5-1 and TRBJ1-1 provide the parts outside the CDR3, is KAGVTQTPRYLIKTRGQQVTLSCSPISGHRSVSWYQQTPGQGLQFLFEYFSETQRNKGNFPGRFSGRQFSNSRSEMNVSTLELGDSALYLCASSPGESTEAFFGQGTRLTVV.

The rearrangement joins TRBV19 to TRBJ2-2; 7 positions match TRBD1. CDR3 length equals 15 residues. Germline V gives CDR1 LNHDA, CDR2 SQIVND (reference sequence). With V trimmed by 6 bases and J by 4 bases, 8 bases remained unmatched. The DNA of the CDR3 is TGTGCCAGTAGACGAACAGGGGCCCTCACCGGGGAGCTGTTTTTT. Translated, it gives CASRRTGALTGELFF.

V and J are TRBV6-5 and TRBJ1-3, with 7 bases matching TRBD1. Germline lookup yields CDR1 MNHEY and CDR2 SVGAGI. Trimming at V came to 6 bases and at J to 0 bases, leaving 5 bases not matched to a gene. The CDR3 contains 15 residues. For the CDR3, the DNA is TGTGCCAGCAGGACGGACAGGAGCTCTGGAAACACCATATATTTT. As protein: CASRTDRSSGNTIYF.

The V call is TRBV5-5, the J call TRBJ1-5; a weak D match, TRBD1 (6 bases). The CDR3 contains 14 residues. The V end was cut by 0 bases, the J end by 3 bases, with 7 bases between. Germline V gene data show CDR1 as SGHKS and CDR2 as YYEKEE (reference sequence). Here the CDR3 DNA reads TGTGCCAGCAGCTTGGACAGGGTCAATCAGCCCCAGCATTTT. Encoded protein: CASSLDRVNQPQHF.

CDR3 sequence (DNA): TGTGCCAGCAGTTACTCGAACCAGGGGTCCGATGGCTACACCTTC. It encodes CASSYSNQGSDGYTF. The chain couples TRBV6-6 to TRBJ1-2, with D perhaps matching TRBD1 (6 bases). This CDR3 comprises 15 residues. Trimming took off 0 bases at V and 6 bases at J, with 14 bases between the two ends. CDR1 MNHNY and CDR2 SVGAGI come from the germline V gene (reference sequence).

Concerning this clone itself: Other DNA sequences in this specimen translate into the identical CDR3. This chain connects TRBV5-1 to TRBJ1-2; D unclear. V was cut by 0 bases and J by 2 bases, with 8 bases left in between. Germline V gene sequence: CDR1 SGHRS, CDR2 YFSETQ. The CDR3 is 14 amino acids. The CDR3 loop is CASSLDRANYGYTF. CDR3 sequence (DNA): TGCGCCAGCAGCTTGGATCGCGCGAACTATGGCTACACCTTC. Complete variable domain (other parts from reference TRBV5-1 and TRBJ1-2): KAGVTQTPRYLIKTRGQQVTLSCSPISGHRSVSWYQQTPGQGLQFLFEYFSETQRNKGNFPGRFSGRQFSNSRSEMNVSTLELGDSALYLCASSLDRANYGYTFGSGTRLTVV.

This clone was seen only once. This chain links TRBV14 with TRBJ2-4, with a tentative D call TRBD2 (5 bases). V was trimmed by 0 bases and J by 3 bases, leaving 18 bases between them. The CDR3 runs to 18 residues. CDR1 is SGHDN and CDR2 is FVKESK in the germline V gene. CDR3 loop: CASSQDLRVEGGKNIQYF. The CDR3 nucleotides read TGTGCCAGCAGCCAAGATCTTAGGGTCGAGGGTGGCAAAAACATTCAGTACTTC.

The V and J genes are TRBV2 and TRBJ1-5; 8 nucleotides match TRBD1. The J segment lost 6 bases and the V segment lost 2 bases, leaving 12 bases of the junction unmatched. The CDR3 runs 17 residues. Germline V CDR1 and CDR2: SNHLY, FYNNEI. The CDR3 protein is CASSETRAGGFRQPQHF. The CDR3, as DNA: TGTGCCAGCAGTGAAACCCGGGCAGGGGGCTTTCGTCAGCCCCAGCATTTT.

The CDR3 DNA reads as TGTGCCAGCTCACAACCCGGGACGGCTAGCGCTGAAGCTTTCTTT. It yields the protein CASSQPGTASAEAFF. The chain links TRBV18 to TRBJ1-1; maybe TRBD1 (5 bases). The V gene's germline CDR1 is KGHSH and CDR2 LQKENI. Trimming left V 4 bases short and J 6 bases short, with 18 bases between. This CDR3 is built from 15 residues.

V is TRBV11-2 and J is TRBJ1-2, with 8 bases that match TRBD1. V lost 5 bases, J lost 4 bases, and 6 bases stayed unmatched. Germline V gives CDR1 SGHAT, CDR2 FQNNGV. The CDR3 runs 14 residues. Written as DNA, the CDR3 is TGTGCCAGCAGCCCACAGGGGGGGGCCTATGGCTACACCTTC. It specifies CASSPQGGAYGYTF.

This clone was detected a few times. The chain combines TRBV18 with TRBJ1-2; D call uncertain. CDR3 length: 13 residues. Germline-derived CDR1 and CDR2 are KGHSH and LQKENI. V shed 1 base and J shed 3 bases, with 6 bases lying between them. Written as DNA, the CDR3 is TGTGCCAGCTCACCACGCCGGTACTATGGCTACACCTTC. It is translated as CASSPRRYYGYTF.

The chain employs TRBV27 and TRBJ1-1; TRBD1 might be the D (5 bases). CDR1 and CDR2 from the germline V gene are MNHEY and SMNVEV (reference sequence). V was clipped by 4 bases and J by 1 base, with 10 bases between them. This CDR3 contains 14 residues. The CDR3 protein is CASSSLQGNTEAFF. CDR3 coding DNA: TGTGCCAGCAGTTCTCTCCAGGGGAACACTGAAGCTTTCTTT.